This T cell receptor beta chain was found in a study of shared clonotypes between healthy human individuals. Across the whole study: Researchers assigned three CD4 naive, three CD4 memory, two CD8 naive and one CD8 memory plate to each donor. Broader study findings: Generally, naive subsets (rather than memory subsets) showed larger estimated richness.

V shed 0 bases and J shed 2 bases, with 14 bases lying between them. CDR1 is SGHAT and CDR2 is FQNNGV in the germline V gene. This CDR3 has 16 residues. A word on this clone: The antigen remains undetermined.

Several immunoSEQ plates received, in even portions, the genomic DNA of each subset. The repertoire was sequenced with immunoSEQ multiplex PCR; TCRdb's copy has only in-frame clones and lacks some. In the table there are 2 million to 2.5 million clones, about nine tenths of which are singletons. The origin of this receptor is a man aged 18 to 29 in good health. Some clones in this sample may be carry-over from other donors' samples. Source material: naive CD4+ T cells from PBMCs. Documented subset: CD45RA+ positively selected. The chain employs TRBV11-2 and TRBJ2-7; D is tentatively TRBD1 or TRBD2 (5 bases each). The CDR3 protein is CASSLDLWQGPYEQYF. The CDR3 region has the DNA TGTGCCAGCAGCTTAGATCTTTGGCAGGGACCCTACGAGCAGTACTTC.